These 15 T cell receptor beta chains share one sample of origin, sequenced in a study of vaccination effects on CD4 cells after COVID-19 (dated by TCRdb to about 2022). Their target antigens are unknown. The library relied on the immunoSEQ multiplex PCR assay. As stored in TCRdb, this immuneACCESS dataset retains in-frame rearrangements with V and J assigned. A fraction of the clones does not appear; measured against another copy, unresolved V genes explain less than half of the discrepancy, and the remainder lacks a known reason. This sample is represented by tens of thousands of clones; roughly 73% of them were singletons. Together, the top ten hold about 1.2% of the sample. To identify antigen-specific CD4+ T cell clonotypes by their expansion, the ViraFEST assay first stimulated PBMC with viral peptide pools and then applied TCR sequencing. After roughly 11 days of culture, CD4+ T cells were isolated with the EasySep CD4+ T cell isolation kit. Each participant got two doses of an mRNA SARS-CoV-2 vaccine, either BNT162b2 or mRNA-1273.

The input for sequencing was CD4+ T cells from PBMCs cultured with HCoV-229E spike peptides, taken after COVID-19 vaccination. The meaning of the sample's cell subset or site label: HCoV-229E spike overlapping peptide pool stimulation. The receptors come from a human donor who received a COVID-19 vaccine.

This chain joins TRBV11-2 and TRBJ1-4, with 8 bases that match TRBD1. The ends lost 6 bases at V and 8 bases at J; junction bases unmatched: 8. In germline, CDR1 is SGHAT, CDR2 FQNNGV. The CDR3 extends over 14 amino acids. The CDR3 protein is CASSRQGQGEKLFF. As DNA, the CDR3 is TGTGCCAGCAGTCGACAGGGGCAGGGGGAAAAACTGTTTTTT.

The CDR3 DNA reads as TGTGCCAGCAGCCTGGGACACCAGAGCGGCTACACCTTC. This sequence encodes CASSLGHQSGYTF. V and J are TRBV11-2 and TRBJ1-2; D might be TRBD1 (6 bases). Germline CDR1 SGHAT, CDR2 FQNNGV. Trimming removed 5 bases at V and 8 bases at J, with 15 bases between. This CDR3 comprises 13 residues.

This clone turned up a few times. The CDR3 DNA is TGTGCCAGCTCACCAGGGGACAGGGGTAAAGATACGCAGTATTTT. This encodes CASSPGDRGKDTQYF. V and J are TRBV18 and TRBJ2-3; 10 nucleotides match TRBD1. Germline-derived CDR1 and CDR2 are KGHSH and LQKENI. CDR3 length: 15 amino acids. Trimming took 2 bases from V and 5 from J; bases not matched to a gene: 4.

This clone was detected once. The CDR3 spells CASSQGTGGAQPQHF. The CDR3 DNA follows: TGTGCCAGCAGCCAAGGGACAGGGGGCGCCCAGCCCCAGCATTTT. The V call is TRBV3-1 (or the pseudogene TRBV3-2), the J call TRBJ1-5; TRBD1 matches at 11 bases. V lost 1 base, J lost 7 bases, and 3 bases stayed unmatched. Germline V gives CDR1 LGHDT, CDR2 YNNKEL (reference sequence). This CDR3 spans 15 amino acids.

This clone showed up just a few times. CDR3 in amino acids: CASSLIPDRGGETQYF. The CDR3 DNA reads as TGTGCCAGCAGCTTAATTCCCGACAGGGGTGGGGAGACCCAGTACTTC. The V gene is TRBV7-3, the J gene TRBJ2-5, with 8 bases fitting TRBD1. Germline V gene lookup returns CDR1 SGHTA and CDR2 FQGTGA. The CDR3 runs 16 residues. Trimming removed 1 base from V and 5 bases from J; junction bases left unmatched: 9. The full variable domain, rest sourced from reference TRBV7-3 and TRBJ2-5, is GAGVSQTPSNKVTEKGKYVELRCDPISGHTALYWYRQSLGQGPEFLIYFQGTGAADDSGLPNDRFFAVRPEGSVSTLKIQRTERGDSAVYLCASSLIPDRGGETQYFGPGTRLLVL.

The V gene is TRBV14, the J gene TRBJ2-2; D gene unclear. There are 14 residues in the CDR3. Germline-derived CDR1 and CDR2 are SGHDN and FVKESK. V lost 0 bases and J 6 bases, leaving 8 bases between the germline ends. The DNA of the CDR3 is TGTGCCAGCAGCCAAGATATGAGGTCCGGGGAGCTGTTTTTT. This codes for CASSQDMRSGELFF.

The chain employs TRBV18 and TRBJ2-3; D is undetermined. V shed 2 bases and J shed 6 bases, with 18 bases lying between them. CDR3 size: 16 residues. Per the germline V gene, CDR1 is KGHSH and CDR2 is LQKENI. The CDR3 loop reads CASSPVWNSSPDTQYF. In DNA, the CDR3 is TGTGCCAGCTCACCAGTCTGGAATTCGAGTCCGGATACGCAGTATTTT. Based on the CDR3 plus reference TRBV18 and TRBJ2-3, the full variable domain is NAGVMQNPRHLVRRRGQEARLRCSPMKGHSHVYWYRQLPEEGLKFMVYLQKENIIDESGMPKERFSAEFPKEGPSILRIQQVVRGDSAAYFCASSPVWNSSPDTQYFGPGTRLTVL.

The chain uses TRBV7-9 and TRBJ2-1; maybe TRBD1 (6 bases). The V gene lost 9 bases and the J gene lost 7 bases, with 19 bases spanning the gap. This CDR3 comprises 14 residues. CDR1 SEHNR and CDR2 FQNEAQ come from the germline V gene (reference sequence). The CDR3 DNA is TGTGCCAGTTGGGTCGGCAGGGGAAGAAATGAGCAGTTCTTC. Its translation: CASWVGRGRNEQFF.

This chain links TRBV18 with TRBJ2-3; D is uncertain. Per the germline V gene, CDR1 is KGHSH and CDR2 is LQKENI. V was clipped by 2 bases and J by 0 bases, with 6 bases between them. The CDR3 extends over 14 amino acids. CDR3 nucleotides: TGTGCCAGCTCACCAAGCATTAGCACAGATACGCAGTATTTT. Its protein is CASSPSISTDTQYF.

This rearrangement joins TRBV3-1 (or the pseudogene TRBV3-2) to TRBJ2-3; perhaps TRBD1 as D (5 bases). Trimming left V 1 base short and J 4 bases short, with 12 bases between. Germline CDR1 LGHDT, CDR2 YNNKEL (reference sequence). CDR3 length: 15 residues. CDR3 amino acids: CASSQVDWGPDTQYF. In nucleotides, the CDR3 is TGTGCCAGCAGCCAAGTTGATTGGGGCCCAGATACGCAGTATTTT.

The chain links TRBV2 to TRBJ1-6, with no clear D. V was trimmed by 5 bases and J by 7 bases, leaving 12 bases between them. Germline V gives CDR1 SNHLY, CDR2 FYNNEI. The length of the CDR3 is 14 residues. CDR3 region: CASSWDPRNSPLHF. The DNA for the CDR3 is TGTGCCAGCAGTTGGGATCCCCGCAATTCACCCCTCCACTTT.

This clone was counted a few times. This sequence joins TRBV6-5 and TRBJ1-5, with 8 bases identical to TRBD1. This CDR3 has 16 amino acids. The V gene's germline CDR1 is MNHEY and CDR2 SVGAGI. The J segment lost 5 bases and the V segment lost 4 bases, leaving 10 bases of the junction unmatched. In nucleotides, the CDR3 is TGTGCCAGCAGTTCCCAGGGGGCTCGGTGGGATCAGCCCCAGCATTTT. Translation gives CASSSQGARWDQPQHF.

This clone has a single count. The genes are TRBV7-2 and TRBJ1-1; D may be TRBD1 (5 bases). Germline CDR1 reads SGHTA; CDR2 reads FQGNSA. This CDR3 is 14 amino acids long. The germline V and J ends were trimmed by 1 base and 7 bases, with 13 bases remaining between them. The CDR3 protein is CASSLEGTPCEAFF. DNA for the CDR3: TGTGCCAGCAGCTTAGAGGGGACCCCCTGTGAAGCTTTCTTT. Full variable domain (outside the CDR3, taken from reference TRBV7-2 and TRBJ1-1): GAGVSQSPSNKVTEKGKDVELRCDPISGHTALYWYRQSLGQGLEFLIYFQGNSAPDKSGLPSDRFSAERTGGSVSTLTIQRTQQEDSAVYLCASSLEGTPCEAFFGQGTRLTVV.

The sample holds a few counts of this clone. The chain combines TRBV6-6 with TRBJ1-6; TRBD1 matches 7 bases. J was trimmed by 8 bases and V by 6 bases; bases with no gene match: 7. In germline, CDR1 is MNHNY, CDR2 SVGAGI (reference sequence). This CDR3 spans 14 amino acids. Here the CDR3 reads CASRRQGGDSPLHF. CDR3 nucleotide sequence: TGTGCCAGCAGGCGTCAGGGGGGGGATTCACCCCTCCACTTT.

The chain uses TRBV19 and TRBJ2-2; D possibly matches TRBD1 or TRBD2 (5 bases each). V was cut by 5 bases and J by 2 bases, with 12 bases left in between. This CDR3 comprises 15 residues. Germline loops: CDR1 LNHDA, CDR2 SQIVND (reference sequence). The CDR3 spells CASSRGELNTGELFF. In DNA form, the CDR3 reads TGTGCCAGTAGTCGAGGGGAGCTTAACACCGGGGAGCTGTTTTTT.